This T cell receptor (beta chain) is from a study of molecular identifiers for immune sequencing clone quantification. TCRdb reanalysed the PCR reads using MiXCR and keeps one entry per CDR3 protein. The data show over 100,000 distinct CDR3 sequences, about 32% seen once. There are 15 residues in the CDR3. V dropped 2 bases and J dropped 4 bases, with 14 bases sitting between them. Germline CDR1 SEHNR, CDR2 FQNEAQ (reference sequence). Libraries of naive CD8 cells were prepared from approximately 20,000 to 980,000 sorted cells using 10%, 30% or 50% RNA. Sorting captured naive CD8 T cells as CD8+CD4-CCR7+CD45RA+.

The sample was naive CD8+ T cells from blood, with Jurkat cell RNA spiked in. Noted subset: FACS-sorted CD8+CD4-CCR7+CD45RA+ naive T cells. This clonotype was obtained from a human donor in good health. Some libraries in this study had Jurkat cell RNA spiked in. This chain connects TRBV7-9 to TRBJ1-1, with D unclear. This CDR3 is CASSLTRGWGTEAFF. The CDR3 DNA reads as TGTGCCAGCAGCTTAACCCGTGGTTGGGGCACTGAAGCTTTCTTT.